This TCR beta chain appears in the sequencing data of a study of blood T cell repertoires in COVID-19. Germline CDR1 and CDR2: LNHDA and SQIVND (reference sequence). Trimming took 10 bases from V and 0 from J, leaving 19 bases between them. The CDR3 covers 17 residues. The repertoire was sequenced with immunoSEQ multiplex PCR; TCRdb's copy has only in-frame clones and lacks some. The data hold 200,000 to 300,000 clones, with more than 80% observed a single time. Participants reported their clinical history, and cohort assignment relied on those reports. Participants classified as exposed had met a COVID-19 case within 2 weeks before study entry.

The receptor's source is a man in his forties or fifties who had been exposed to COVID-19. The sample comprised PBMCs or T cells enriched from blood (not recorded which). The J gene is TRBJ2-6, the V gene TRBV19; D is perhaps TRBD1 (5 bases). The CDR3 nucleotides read TGTGCCACCGACAAGGGGCAGGGCTTCTCTGGGGCCAACGTCCTGACTTTC. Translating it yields CATDKGQGFSGANVLTF.